This TCR beta chain was captured in a study of control samples from healthy donors and cancer patients. Repertoires were generated with immunoSEQ multiplex PCR, while TCRdb's copy carries only in-frame clones and drops some. Of about 130,000 clones in the sample, 89% were seen once. Sequencing input: PBMCs. The receptor's source is a man between 45 and 60 years old with head and neck cancer.

As DNA, the CDR3 is TGTGCCAGCAGTGAAGAGCTAGCGGGGGGTTGGACAGATACGCAGTATTTT. This sequence encodes CASSEELAGGWTDTQYF. The J gene is TRBJ2-3, the V gene TRBV6-1; 11 bases match TRBD2. The CDR3 runs to 17 residues. V was clipped by 1 base and J by 3 bases; unmatched bases: 6. Germline CDR1 reads MNHNS; CDR2 reads SASEGT.